What follows are 26 T cell receptor beta chains derived from one specimen sequenced in a study of blood T cell repertoires in COVID-19. Only in-frame clones appear in the TCRdb table, and some are missing; sequencing was by immunoSEQ multiplex PCR. The table records approximately 150,000 clones, around 87% of them present only once. The sample taken for sequencing was PBMCs or T cells enriched from blood (not recorded which). Receptor source: a man in his sixties who had recovered from COVID-19.

The chain links TRBV18 to TRBJ2-7; D gene uncertain. The CDR3 contains 13 residues. The V gene's germline CDR1 is KGHSH and CDR2 LQKENI. V was clipped by 3 bases and J by 5 bases, with 11 bases between them. The CDR3 DNA sequence: TGTGCCAGCTCACCCTTATTGTCAGACGAGCAGTACTTC. The encoded protein is CASSPLLSDEQYF.

The J gene is TRBJ2-3, the V gene TRBV5-1, with TRBD2 matching 8 bases. CDR1 is SGHRS and CDR2 is YFSETQ in the germline V gene. The CDR3 is 17 amino acids. V lost 0 bases, J lost 1 base, and 7 bases stayed unmatched. CDR3 protein: CASSLGVLADRTDTQYF. Here the CDR3 DNA reads TGCGCCAGCAGCTTGGGGGTACTAGCGGATCGCACAGATACGCAGTATTTT.

The chain employs TRBV4-1 and TRBJ2-1, with TRBD2 matching 15 bases. V shed 1 base, J shed 2 bases, and the junction held 6 bases outside the gene matches. Germline CDR1 is MGHRA and CDR2 is YSYEKL. This CDR3 region has 19 residues. The chain's CDR3 is CASSQVSGLAGGAYNEQFF. The CDR3 nucleotides read TGCGCCAGCAGCCAAGTTTCGGGACTAGCGGGAGGCGCCTACAATGAGCAGTTCTTC.

The chain is built from TRBV20-1 and TRBJ1-5; D unresolved. The germline V and J ends were trimmed by 3 bases and 10 bases, with 16 bases remaining between them. The V gene's germline CDR1 is DFQATT and CDR2 SNEGSKA (reference sequence). There are 13 residues in the CDR3. In DNA, the CDR3 is TGCAGTGCTAGTCTGGTCGAGCTAGGACCCCAGCATTTT. Encoded protein: CSASLVELGPQHF.

The chain combines TRBV10-3 with TRBJ1-1; 12 nucleotides align to TRBD1. Trimming cost V 10 bases and J 5 bases; bases outside gene matches: 17. Germline loops: CDR1 ENHRY, CDR2 SYGVKD. The CDR3 is 17 amino acids. CDR3 region: CATREGDRGRVGTEAFF. The DNA of the CDR3 is TGTGCCACCCGAGAAGGGGACAGGGGGCGCGTTGGAACTGAAGCTTTCTTT.

This rearrangement joins TRBV15 to TRBJ2-7, with 7 bases that match TRBD2. The CDR3 sequence is 13 residues long. In germline, CDR1 is LNHNV, CDR2 YYDKDF (reference sequence). Unmatched junction bases numbered 6, after V lost 8 bases and J lost 2 bases. CDR3: CATGRELTYEQYF. CDR3 DNA sequence: TGTGCCACCGGGAGGGAATTAACCTACGAGCAGTACTTC.

This chain joins TRBV4-1 and TRBJ2-2, with TRBD2 matching 13 bases. After removal of 4 bases from V and 6 bases from J, the junction contained 2 bases not matched to a gene. This CDR3 region has 15 residues. Germline assignment: CDR1 MGHRA and CDR2 YSYEKL. CDR3 DNA sequence: TGCGCCAGCAGCCCAGGACTAGCGGGAGCCGGGGAGCTGTTTTTT. It translates to CASSPGLAGAGELFF.

V and J are TRBV28 and TRBJ1-2, with D unresolved. From germline, CDR1 is MDHEN and CDR2 SYDVKM. Trimming removed 4 bases at V and 4 bases at J, with 10 bases between. There are 13 residues in the CDR3. In DNA, the CDR3 is TGTGCCAGCAGTTCCCACGGGTTCTATGGCTACACCTTC. Its protein product is CASSSHGFYGYTF.

The rearrangement joins TRBV11-2 to TRBJ2-7; D perhaps matches TRBD1 (6 bases). The CDR3 contains 14 residues. Germline values: CDR1 SGHAT, CDR2 FQNNGV. V was shortened by 6 bases and J by 0 bases, with 12 bases between the two germline ends. Here the CDR3 DNA reads TGTGCCAGCAGACAAGACAGGTACTCCTACGAGCAGTACTTC. Its protein product is CASRQDRYSYEQYF.

The chain links TRBV19 to TRBJ1-5, with D hard to call. In germline, CDR1 is LNHDA, CDR2 SQIVND (reference sequence). The CDR3 contains 16 residues. V was pared by 2 bases and J by 2 bases, with 13 bases between. In DNA, the CDR3 is TGTGCCAGTAGTATAAACGGCCGGCGGGGCAATCAGCCCCAGCATTTT. As protein: CASSINGRRGNQPQHF.

There are a few counts of this clone. The chain uses TRBV7-9 and TRBJ2-7, with D possibly TRBD2 on 5 matching bases. V was shortened by 2 bases and J by 6 bases, with 11 bases between the two germline ends. CDR1 is SEHNR, CDR2 FQNEAQ, per germline (reference sequence). The CDR3 consists of 13 residues. This CDR3 is CASSLREGSEQYF. The CDR3 DNA follows: TGTGCCAGCAGCTTAAGAGAAGGGAGCGAGCAGTACTTC.

V and J are TRBV27 and TRBJ2-1; D gene uncertain. The CDR3 runs to 13 residues. Germline assignment: CDR1 MNHEY and CDR2 SMNVEV (reference sequence). V was clipped by 9 bases and J by 1 base, with 10 bases between them. CDR3 bases: TGTGCCAGTACGGAGAGTTCCTACAATGAGCAGTTCTTC. It encodes CASTESSYNEQFF.

The CDR3 reads CASSPPTSLSTDTQYF. The CDR3 DNA sequence: TGTGCCAGCTCACCACCAACTAGTCTTAGCACAGATACGCAGTATTTT. V and J are TRBV18 and TRBJ2-3, with D possibly being TRBD2 (5 bases). The germline V gene encodes CDR1 KGHSH and CDR2 LQKENI. Trimming took 0 bases from V and 0 from J, leaving 10 bases between them. This CDR3 is built from 16 residues.

V and J are TRBV4-1 and TRBJ1-6; TRBD1 aligns across 7 bases. Trimming removed 3 bases from V and 3 bases from J; junction bases left unmatched: 11. The germline V gene has CDR1 MGHRA and CDR2 YSYEKL. CDR3 length: 18 amino acids. The CDR3 loop is CASSHADPRDSYNSPLHF. The CDR3 DNA sequence: TGCGCCAGCAGCCATGCTGACCCCCGGGACAGCTATAATTCACCCCTCCACTTT.

This chain joins TRBV2 and TRBJ1-6; 8 bases agree with TRBD1. The ends lost 3 bases at V and 5 bases at J; junction bases unmatched: 3. The germline CDR1 and CDR2 sequences are SNHLY and FYNNEI. The CDR3 loop spans 15 amino acids. Here the CDR3 reads CASSDGQGNNSPLHF. The CDR3 nucleotides read TGTGCCAGCAGTGATGGACAGGGAAATAATTCACCCCTCCACTTT.

The V and J genes are TRBV18 and TRBJ2-5; 8 positions match TRBD2. The CDR3 loop spans 14 amino acids. Germline V gene data show CDR1 as KGHSH and CDR2 as LQKENI. Trimming cost V 6 bases and J 4 bases; bases outside gene matches: 7. CDR3 bases: TGTGCCAGCTCCCCCTCCGGGAGGGCAGAGACCCAGTACTTC. Protein product: CASSPSGRAETQYF.

The chain joins TRBV15 to TRBJ2-1, with D possibly being TRBD1 (5 bases). Trimming removed 0 bases from V and 0 bases from J, with 12 bases in between. Germline-derived CDR1 and CDR2 are LNHNV and YYDKDF (reference sequence). The CDR3 sequence is 17 residues long. The CDR3 is CATSRDRGMGSYNEQFF. The CDR3 DNA reads as TGTGCCACCAGCAGAGATAGGGGCATGGGCTCCTACAATGAGCAGTTCTTC.

This clone was observed once. This rearrangement joins TRBV5-1 to TRBJ2-7; D remains unclear. Germline CDR1 SGHRS, CDR2 YFSETQ. This CDR3 is built from 14 residues. Trimming removed 4 bases at V and 6 bases at J, with 17 bases between. The CDR3 loop reads CASSARPPAGEQYF. The CDR3 DNA reads as TGCGCCAGCAGCGCTAGGCCCCCCGCCGGCGAGCAGTACTTC.

The V call is TRBV9, the J call TRBJ2-7, with D possibly matching TRBD2 (5 bases). V was cut by 0 bases and J by 6 bases, with 13 bases left in between. The CDR3 has 14 residues. The germline gives CDR1 SGDLS, CDR2 YYNGEE. The CDR3 region has the DNA TGTGCCAGCAGCGTAGCGCCAGCCGGGGTCGAGCAGTACTTC. Residues: CASSVAPAGVEQYF.

This clone occurred once. The gene calls are TRBV19 and TRBJ2-1; D is unclear. The CDR3 totals 13 residues. The germline V gene encodes CDR1 LNHDA and CDR2 SQIVND (reference sequence). V shed 4 bases and J shed 2 bases, with 6 bases lying between them. CDR3 DNA: TGTGCCAGTAGTACGAGAGCCTACAATGAGCAGTTCTTC. Translation: CASSTRAYNEQFF.

The sample holds one count of this clone. The V call is TRBV2, the J call TRBJ1-3, with D maybe TRBD1 (6 bases). Germline-derived CDR1 and CDR2 are SNHLY and FYNNEI. The V end was cut by 6 bases, the J end by 0 bases, with 9 bases between. The CDR3 extends over 14 amino acids. CDR3: CASRQGNSGNTIYF. CDR3 sequence (DNA): TGTGCCAGCAGGCAGGGGAACTCTGGAAACACCATATATTTT. Full variable domain (remainder filled in from reference TRBV2 and TRBJ1-3): EPEVTQTPSHQVTQMGQEVILRCVPISNHLYFYWYRQILGQKVEFLVSFYNNEISEKSEIFDDQFSVERPDGSNFTLKIRSTKLEDSAMYFCASRQGNSGNTIYFGEGSWLTVV.

V gene TRBV6-4 combines with J gene TRBJ2-3; 9 nucleotides line up with TRBD2. The germline V gene encodes CDR1 MRHNA and CDR2 SNTAGT. J was trimmed by 2 bases and V by 3 bases; bases with no gene match: 3. The CDR3 covers 15 residues. The CDR3 protein is CASSEVAGATDTQYF. The CDR3 DNA reads as TGTGCCAGCAGTGAAGTAGCGGGAGCCACAGATACGCAGTATTTT.

The V call is TRBV7-8, the J call TRBJ2-1; TRBD1 matches 7 bases. CDR3 size: 13 residues. Germline CDR1 reads SGHVS; CDR2 reads FQNEAQ. The ends lost 7 bases at V and 5 bases at J; junction bases unmatched: 5. The CDR3 nucleotides are TGTGCCAGCACCTCAGACAGGGACAATGAGCAGTTCTTC. The encoded protein is CASTSDRDNEQFF.

V usage is TRBV28 and J usage is TRBJ2-7; 10 positions match TRBD2. V lost 8 bases to trimming and J lost 7 bases; unmatched junction nucleotides: 11. Germline CDR1 reads MDHEN; CDR2 reads SYDVKM. The CDR3 is 14 amino acids. CDR3: CASRVSGGFTEQYF. CDR3 DNA: TGTGCCAGCCGGGTTAGCGGGGGGTTTACGGAGCAGTACTTC.

This rearrangement joins TRBV5-5 to TRBJ2-2; D perhaps matches TRBD2 (5 bases). Germline assignment: CDR1 SGHKS and CDR2 YYEKEE (reference sequence). This CDR3 is built from 15 residues. Trimming removed 4 bases at V and 4 bases at J, with 14 bases between. CDR3 residues: CASSPVGVATGELFF. The CDR3 region has the DNA TGTGCCAGCAGCCCAGTCGGGGTGGCCACCGGGGAGCTGTTTTTT. The full variable domain, rest sourced from reference TRBV5-5 and TRBJ2-2, is DAGVTQSPTHLIKTRGQQVTLRCSPISGHKSVSWYQQVLGQGPQFIFQYYEKEERGRGNFPDRFSARQFPNYSSELNVNALLLGDSALYLCASSPVGVATGELFFGEGSRLTVL.

This clone was detected only once. V gene TRBV3-1 (or the pseudogene TRBV3-2) combines with J gene TRBJ2-2; a weak D match, TRBD2 (6 bases). Per the germline V gene, CDR1 is LGHDT and CDR2 is YNNKEL (reference sequence). CDR3 length: 17 residues. Trimming cost V 4 bases and J 0 bases, with 15 bases left between them. Here the CDR3 reads CASSLHSGTSNTGELFF. The CDR3 DNA is TGTGCCAGCAGCCTGCACTCCGGGACTTCGAACACCGGGGAGCTGTTTTTT.